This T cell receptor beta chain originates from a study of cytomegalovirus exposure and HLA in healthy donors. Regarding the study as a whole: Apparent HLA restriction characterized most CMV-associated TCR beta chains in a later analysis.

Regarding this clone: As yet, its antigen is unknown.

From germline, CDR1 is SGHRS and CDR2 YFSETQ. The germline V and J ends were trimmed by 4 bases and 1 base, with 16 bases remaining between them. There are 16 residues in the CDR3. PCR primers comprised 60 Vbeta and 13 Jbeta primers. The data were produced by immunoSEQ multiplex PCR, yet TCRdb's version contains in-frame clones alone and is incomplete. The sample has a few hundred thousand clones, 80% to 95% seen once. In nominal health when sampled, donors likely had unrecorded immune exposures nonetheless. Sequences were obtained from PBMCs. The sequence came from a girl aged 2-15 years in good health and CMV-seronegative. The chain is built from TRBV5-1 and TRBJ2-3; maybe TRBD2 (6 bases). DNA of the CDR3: TGCGCCAGCAGCCCACCCTCTAGCGAACGCACAGATACGCAGTATTTT. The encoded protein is CASSPPSSERTDTQYF.